This is a list of T cell receptor beta chains from one sample in a study of patients and donors after allogeneic stem cell transplantation. TCRdb re-analysed the RT-PCR reads in MiXCR, keeping a single row per CDR3 protein. The sample consists of about 1,300 distinct CDR3 sequences, 5% to 6.5% of them appearing once. Sequenced: blood, either unsorted or a sorted T cell fraction (not recorded which). The receptor set was obtained from a human donor who was either an allogeneic HSCT recipient or a stem cell or donor lymphocyte infusion donor (not recorded which). It is not recorded whose cells these are; they may come from a transplant donor. Both conserved end residues are part of each CDR3. D genes are given only for firm matches. The size entry is marked missing in some rows and otherwise reads once, few, many or a size class.

cdr3_nt cdr3_aa d_call clone_size j_call cdr3_length v_call
TGCAGTGCCCGAGGAGGGCTAGCGGGGGATGAGCAGTTCTTC CSARGGLAGDEQFF TRBD2 few TRBJ2-1 14 TRBV20-1
TGTGCCAGCAGTCGGACTAGCGGGCGCTCCTACAATGAGCAGTTCTTC CASSRTSGRSYNEQFF TRBD2 medium-sized TRBJ2-1 16 TRBV12-3/TRBV12-4
TGTGCCAGCAGCTCAACGGGGTGGACTAACCCAAACTTC CASSSTGWTNPNF . medium-sized TRBJ2-7 13 TRBV7-2
TGCAGCGTTAGGACAGGCAGCTCTGGGGCCAACGTCCTGACTTTC CSVRTGSSGANVLTF TRBD1 medium-sized TRBJ2-6 15 TRBV29-1
TGTGCCAGCAGCTTAGCTAGCGGGAGGTGGACCGGGGAGCTGTTTTTT CASSLASGRWTGELFF TRBD2 medium-sized TRBJ2-2 16 TRBV13
TGCGCCAGCAGCGAATCAGATACGCAGTATTTT CASSESDTQYF . large TRBJ2-3 11 TRBV5-1
TGTGCCAGCAGCTTAGGCCAGAACAGGGACTACACCTTC CASSLGQNRDYTF . medium-sized TRBJ1-2 13 TRBV7-3
TGTGCCAGCAGCCCCCGCCCTTCGAGTAGCTCCTACAATGAGCAGTTCTTC CASSPRPSSSSYNEQFF . few TRBJ2-1 17 TRBV7-2
TGTGCCAGCTCGCCCGGGGCAGCCGAAGAGACCCAGTACTTC CASSPGAAEETQYF . large TRBJ2-5 14 TRBV18
TGTGCCAGCAGCCCCTACTACAATGAGCAGTTCTTC CASSPYYNEQFF . few TRBJ2-1 12 TRBV2
TGTGCCAGCAGCTCCCCCCTCTGGACAGGGCAAGAGACCCAGTACTTC CASSSPLWTGQETQYF TRBD1 . TRBJ2-5 16 TRBV7-2
TGTGCCAGCAGTCGGACTAGCGGGGGAACTAGCACAGATACGCAGTATTTT CASSRTSGGTSTDTQYF TRBD2 medium-sized TRBJ2-3 17 TRBV12-3/TRBV12-4
TGTGCCAGCAGCAACCCGGGACTACTCCAAGAGACCCAGTACTTC CASSNPGLLQETQYF TRBD2 few TRBJ2-5 15 TRBV5-5
TGTGCCAGCAGCTTGGCCGTGGGGGACAGGGACTACGAGCAGTACTTC CASSLAVGDRDYEQYF TRBD1 . TRBJ2-7 16 TRBV5-4
TGCAGCGTCAGGACAGGGATCGAGACCCAGTACTTC CSVRTGIETQYF TRBD1 few TRBJ2-5 12 TRBV29-1